Listed here are 20 T cell receptor beta chains from one sample, sequenced in a study of T-cell reconstitution after alpha-beta-depleted transplantation in children listed by TCRdb under 2016. The receptor library was made with PCR. TCRdb lists the instrument as Illumina HiSeq 2500. TCR libraries were prepared with molecular barcoding, using unique molecular identifiers to normalize TCRbeta repertoire quantification. TCRdb reran the public reads through fastp at Q25 and MiXCR, keeping productive beta chains. Rows with a matching CDR3 protein are joined into one entry that keeps the most common DNA and genes. Here the sample has more than 250,000 distinct CDR3 sequences; 9.5% to 10% occur a single time. About 9.5% of the sample lies in the top ten. The sample was PBMCs from the stem cell graft donor, taken from the stem cell graft. The receptors here all came from a human donor who donated a stem cell graft to a child with SCID.

This clonotype was counted at least ten times. V gene TRBV12-3 or TRBV12-4 combines with J gene TRBJ2-1; D call uncertain. Trimming shortened V by 2 bases and J by 5 bases, and 4 bases separated the two germline ends. The CDR3 has 12 amino acids. The CDR3 loop reads CASSLWNNEQFF. The CDR3 DNA is TGTGCCAGCAGTTTATGGAACAATGAGCAGTTCTTC.

This clonotype was detected only a few times. The V call is TRBV3-1, the J call TRBJ1-1, with D possibly being TRBD1 (6 bases). The V gene's germline CDR1 is LGHDT and CDR2 YNNKEL (reference sequence). V lost 1 base and J lost 0, with 9 bases in between. CDR3 size: 15 residues. CDR3 region: CASSQVGGMNTEAFF. The CDR3 coding sequence is TGTGCCAGCAGCCAAGTCGGGGGCATGAACACTGAAGCTTTCTTT.

In this sample, this clonotype turned up many times. J is TRBJ1-4 and V is TRBV6-1; D is ambiguous. The CDR3 is 14 amino acids. In germline, CDR1 is MNHNS, CDR2 SASEGT. The V and J ends lost 4 bases and 3 bases respectively, with 9 bases between them. The CDR3 bases are TGTGCCAGCAGTGCGGGAAACTCTAATGAAAAACTGTTTTTT. It translates to CASSAGNSNEKLFF.

The V and J genes are TRBV7-9 and TRBJ2-1; D is undetermined. This CDR3 is 14 amino acids long. Germline V gene lookup returns CDR1 SEHNR and CDR2 FQNEAQ (reference sequence). V lost 4 bases, J lost 6 bases, and 13 bases lay in between. CDR3: CASSWGLGSNEQFF. The DNA for the CDR3 is TGTGCCAGCAGCTGGGGTCTAGGATCCAATGAGCAGTTCTTC.

This chain links TRBV5-1 with TRBJ2-2, with 9 bases lining up with TRBD1. V was pared by 3 bases and J by 1 base, with 4 bases of the junction left unmatched. There are 16 residues in the CDR3. Germline V gene lookup returns CDR1 SGHRS and CDR2 YFSETQ. CDR3 coding DNA: TGCGCCAGCAGCTGGGACAGGGCTCAGAACACCGGGGAGCTGTTTTTT. Amino acid sequence: CASSWDRAQNTGELFF.

The chain has TRBV19 and TRBJ1-5; D gene ambiguous. This CDR3 has 14 amino acids. The germline CDR1 and CDR2 sequences are LNHDA and SQIVND (reference sequence). Between the trimmed V and J ends, which lost 7 bases and 0 bases, there was a span of 10 bases. The CDR3 coding sequence is TGTGCCAGTACTCCGGGGTATAGCAATCAGCCCCAGCATTTT. Its protein is CASTPGYSNQPQHF.

Concerning this clonotype: Being one base from a much bigger clone, this may be a read error. V gene TRBV7-6 combines with J gene TRBJ1-1, with D perhaps matching TRBD1 (6 bases). Germline assignment: CDR1 SGHVS and CDR2 FNYEAQ. V lost 2 bases and J lost 8, with 12 bases in between. This CDR3 has 13 amino acids. CDR3 in amino acids: CASSLSKDSEAFF. In DNA form, the CDR3 reads TGTGCCAGCAGCTTATCCAAGGACAGCGAAGCTTTCTTT.

This clonotype was seen a few times. The genes are TRBV11-2 and TRBJ2-5; the D is unclear. Germline V lookup: CDR1 SGHAT, CDR2 FQNNGV. The V end lost 5 bases, the J end lost 0 bases, and 7 bases lay between the germline ends. The CDR3 is made up of 13 amino acids. The CDR3 loop reads CASSPYYQETQYF. DNA of the CDR3: TGTGCCAGCAGCCCCTACTACCAAGAGACCCAGTACTTC.

The V gene is TRBV12-3 or TRBV12-4, the J gene TRBJ1-1, with D possibly being TRBD1 (5 bases). Trimming pared 6 bases from V and 6 bases from J, leaving 11 bases between. The CDR3 runs to 12 residues. This CDR3 is CASSLPGAEAFF. CDR3 in DNA: TGTGCCAGCAGCCTCCCGGGGGCTGAAGCTTTCTTT.

This clonotype has at least ten counts. The chain recombines TRBV7-3 with TRBJ2-1; D is unresolved. Germline CDR1 and CDR2: SGHTA and FQGTGA. The CDR3 extends over 12 amino acids. Trimming took 6 bases from V and 9 from J, leaving 12 bases between them. Here the CDR3 reads CASRSQVGEQFF. CDR3 DNA sequence: TGTGCCAGCAGGTCTCAGGTCGGTGAGCAGTTCTTC. Combining the CDR3 with reference TRBV7-3 and TRBJ2-1 gives the whole variable domain GAGVSQTPSNKVTEKGKYVELRCDPISGHTALYWYRQSLGQGPEFLIYFQGTGAADDSGLPNDRFFAVRPEGSVSTLKIQRTERGDSAVYLCASRSQVGEQFFGPGTRLTVL.

In this sample, this clonotype turned up many times. This chain uses TRBV12-3 or TRBV12-4 with TRBJ2-5, with 9 bases matching TRBD1. V dropped 6 bases and J dropped 2; count of bases not matched to a gene: 7. The CDR3 loop spans 15 amino acids. In DNA form, the CDR3 reads TGTGCCAGCAGGCAGACAGGGGGAAGACAAGAGACCCAGTACTTC. It is translated as CASRQTGGRQETQYF.

The rearrangement links TRBV29-1 to TRBJ2-7; D may correspond to TRBD1 or TRBD2 (5 bases each). The CDR3 loop spans 13 amino acids. Germline V gene sequence: CDR1 SQVTM, CDR2 ANQGSEA. Trimming removed 2 bases from V and 6 bases from J, with 14 bases in between. The CDR3 coding sequence is TGCAGCGTTGAAAGGGGAGAGGGGCTCGAGCAGTACTTC. It translates to CSVERGEGLEQYF.

The table lists this clonotype with many counts. V usage is TRBV27 and J usage is TRBJ2-2, with no clear D. The CDR3 extends over 13 amino acids. Per germline, CDR1 MNHEY and CDR2 SMNVEV (reference sequence). V dropped 7 bases and J dropped 4 bases, with 10 bases sitting between them. The CDR3 region has the DNA TGTGCCAGCACCCCGACCACCACCGGGGAGCTGTTTTTT. The encoded protein is CASTPTTTGELFF.

DNA for the CDR3: TGTGCCAGCAGTTACGGGCCCAACAATGAGCAGTTCTTC. It codes for CASSYGPNNEQFF. The rearrangement links TRBV6-5 to TRBJ2-1; D remains ambiguous. Trimming stripped 2 bases from V and 5 bases from J, with 7 bases between. The CDR3 is made up of 13 amino acids. The germline CDR1 and CDR2 sequences are MNHEY and SVGAGI.

This chain connects TRBV29-1 to TRBJ1-1, with TRBD1 matching 9 bases. Germline V CDR1 and CDR2: SQVTM, ANQGSEA. V was pared by 8 bases and J by 5 bases, with 6 bases of the junction left unmatched. The CDR3 is 12 residues long. In nucleotides, the CDR3 is TGCAGCCTACAGGGGGCGCGTACTGAAGCTTTCTTT. This sequence encodes CSLQGARTEAFF. Using reference TRBV29-1 and TRBJ1-1 for the parts outside the CDR3, the full variable domain is SAVISQKPSRDICQRGTSLTIQCQVDSQVTMMFWYRQQPGQSLTLIATANQGSEATYESGFVIDKFPISRPNLTFSTLTVSNMSPEDSSIYLCSLQGARTEAFFGQGTRLTVV.

This clonotype was recorded a few times. The V gene is TRBV12-3 or TRBV12-4, the J gene TRBJ2-5; no firm D call. This CDR3 has 14 amino acids. With 5 bases removed from V and 5 bases from J, the gap between germline ends came to 15 bases. CDR3 bases: TGTGCCAGCAGTCCCATAGCCCGCCTGGAGACCCAGTACTTC. Translation: CASSPIARLETQYF.

This clonotype was counted a few times. The chain joins TRBV7-9 to TRBJ1-4; 7 bases agree with TRBD1. Germline V gene data show CDR1 as SEHNR and CDR2 as FQNEAQ (reference sequence). The CDR3 contains 12 residues. V was pared by 10 bases and J by 8 bases, with 7 bases of the junction left unmatched. The CDR3 coding sequence is TGTGCCACCACAGGGGTGGGGGAAAAACTGTTTTTT. This gives the protein CATTGVGEKLFF.

This chain joins TRBV15 and TRBJ2-5; 11 bases agree with TRBD1. CDR3 size: 16 residues. Germline V lookup: CDR1 LNHNV, CDR2 YYDKDF (reference sequence). V trimming: 0 bases; J trimming: 4 bases; junction bases outside the gene matches: 4. The CDR3 region has the DNA TGTGCCACCAGCAGAGATTTGGGACAGGGGGGAGAGACCCAGTACTTC. Translated: CATSRDLGQGGETQYF.

This clonotype has just a few counts. The chain joins TRBV19 to TRBJ2-3, with D possibly matching TRBD2 (5 bases). From germline, CDR1 is LNHDA and CDR2 SQIVND (reference sequence). V gave up 5 bases and J gave up 1 base, with 13 bases separating them. This CDR3 comprises 15 residues. The chain's CDR3 is CASSRGRAGTDTQYF. The CDR3 DNA follows: TGTGCCAGTAGTCGGGGAAGGGCAGGCACAGATACGCAGTATTTT.

In its sample, this clonotype was seen a few times. The chain joins TRBV5-8 to TRBJ1-1; the D is unclear. V gave up 1 base and J gave up 1 base, with 17 bases separating them. Germline V gives CDR1 SGHTS, CDR2 YDEGEE. The CDR3 is 17 residues long. The CDR3, as DNA: TGTGCCAGCAGCTTGTGGGTGGAGGGTACTCCGAACACTGAAGCTTTCTTT. This codes for CASSLWVEGTPNTEAFF. The full variable domain, its missing parts supplied by reference TRBV5-8 and TRBJ1-1, is EAGVTQSPTHLIKTRGQQATLRCSPISGHTSVYWYQQALGLGLQFLLWYDEGEERNRGNFPPRFSGRQFPNYSSELNVNALELEDSALYLCASSLWVEGTPNTEAFFGQGTRLTVV.